This TCR beta chain was sequenced for a study of T cells in Graves' hyperthyroidism and ophthalmopathy. Regarding the study as a whole: Most thyroid clonotypes expanded above 0.001 appeared in blood too.

Concerning this clonotype itself: Its antigen is still unknown. A much larger clone differs by one base, so this may be a read error.

Using RNA transcripts as the source, TCR beta CDR3 regions were amplified. RT-PCR in the first round (using the HTBI primer set) targeted the TCR CDR3. In TCRdb, the multiplex PCR reads were re-called with MiXCR into one record per CDR3 protein. The profile shows under 400,000 distinct CDR3 sequences, more than 11% of them singletons. It was uncontrolled infection, other autoimmune disease, pregnancy or lactation that excluded patients. The study based diagnoses on clinical symptoms, serum thyroxine and TRAb, thyroid ultrasound and orbital computed tomography. This CDR3 is 13 amino acids long. V gene TRBV12-3 or TRBV12-4 combines with J gene TRBJ2-3, with a tentative D call TRBD1 (5 bases). The sample comprised blood. This clonotype was sampled from a woman between 55 and 75 years old with Graves' hyperthyroidism. The CDR3 DNA reads TGTGCCAGCATGGACAAAGACACAGATACGCGGTATTTT. Its translation: CASMDKDTDTRYF.